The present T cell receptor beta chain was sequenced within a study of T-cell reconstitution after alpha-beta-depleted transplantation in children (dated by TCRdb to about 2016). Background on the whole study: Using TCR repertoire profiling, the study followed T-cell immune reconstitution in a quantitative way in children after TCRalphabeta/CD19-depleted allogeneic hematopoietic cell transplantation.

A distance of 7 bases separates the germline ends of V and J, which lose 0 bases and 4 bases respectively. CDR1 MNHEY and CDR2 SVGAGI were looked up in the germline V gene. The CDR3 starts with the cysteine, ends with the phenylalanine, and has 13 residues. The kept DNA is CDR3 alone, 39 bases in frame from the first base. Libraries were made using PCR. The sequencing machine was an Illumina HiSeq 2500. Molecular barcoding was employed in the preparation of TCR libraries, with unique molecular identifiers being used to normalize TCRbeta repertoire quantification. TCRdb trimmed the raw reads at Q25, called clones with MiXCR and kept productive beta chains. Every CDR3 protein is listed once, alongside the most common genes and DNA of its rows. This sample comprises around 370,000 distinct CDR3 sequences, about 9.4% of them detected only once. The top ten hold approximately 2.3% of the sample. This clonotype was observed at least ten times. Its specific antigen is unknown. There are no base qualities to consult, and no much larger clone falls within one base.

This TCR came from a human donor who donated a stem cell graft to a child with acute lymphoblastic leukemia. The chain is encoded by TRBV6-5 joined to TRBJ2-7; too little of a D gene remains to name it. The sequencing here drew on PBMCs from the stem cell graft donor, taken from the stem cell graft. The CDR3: CASSYSSAYEQYF. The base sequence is TGTGCCAGCAGTTACTCTTCGGCGTACGAGCAGTACTTC.